Each of the 17 T cell receptor beta chains below was sequenced from the same sample in a study of post-analysis software for immune sequencing data. Findings and limits, study-wide: Patients showed TRBV5-6, TRBV5-1 and TRBV20-1 among five TRBV segments more frequent than in controls.

Each TCR beta cDNA library carried unique molecular identifiers. TCRdb ran MiXCR on the PCR reads and lists one entry per CDR3 protein. The sample lists about 680,000 distinct CDR3 sequences, over 45% occurring once. The antigens of these receptors remain unknown. The material sequenced was blood. The receptors were sampled from a girl aged 2-10 years with multiple sclerosis.

The rearrangement links TRBV7-6 to TRBJ2-7; 8 bases are a match to TRBD1. The CDR3 totals 16 residues. The V gene's germline CDR1 is SGHVS and CDR2 FNYEAQ. The V gene end was trimmed by 5 bases and the J gene end by 1 base; junction bases not matched to a gene: 10. Written as DNA, the CDR3 is TGTGCCAGCAGCCCTCGGACAGGGAAGAGTTCCTACGAGCAGTACTTC. Its protein is CASSPRTGKSSYEQYF. The full variable domain, with the rest looked up from reference TRBV7-6 and TRBJ2-7, is GAGVSQSPRYKVTKRGQDVALRCDPISGHVSLYWYRQALGQGPEFLTYFNYEAQQDKSGLPNDRFSAERPEGSISTLTIQRTEQRDSAMYRCASSPRTGKSSYEQYFGPGTRLTVT.

This clonotype was seen just once. The rearrangement uses TRBV6-1 and TRBJ2-7; 12 bases are shared with TRBD1. From germline, CDR1 is MNHNS and CDR2 SASEGT. CDR3 size: 14 residues. V lost 8 bases to trimming and J lost 0 bases; unmatched junction nucleotides: 2. In nucleotides, the CDR3 is TGTGCCAGCGGGGACAGGGGGCTCTCCTACGAGCAGTACTTC. It yields the protein CASGDRGLSYEQYF.

The rearrangement links TRBV29-1 to TRBJ2-7; D is perhaps TRBD2 (5 bases). The J call may be wrong; the DNA end is better matched by TRBJ2-5. The germline CDR1 and CDR2 sequences are SQVTM and ANQGSEA. The CDR3 covers 13 residues. CDR3 sequence: CSVEDGGRKTQYF. CDR3 bases: TGCAGCGTTGAAGACGGAGGCAGAAAGACCCAGTACTTC.

The genes are TRBV28 and TRBJ2-3; TRBD1 agrees at 12 bases. The CDR3 consists of 16 residues. In germline, CDR1 is MDHEN, CDR2 SYDVKM. Losses at the gene ends were 0 bases for V and 3 bases for J; bases not matched to a gene: 1. CDR3 in amino acids: CASSLWGQGATDTQYF. The CDR3 nucleotides are TGTGCCAGCAGTTTATGGGGACAGGGGGCAACAGATACGCAGTATTTT.

The chain links TRBV7-3 to TRBJ2-1, with 9 nucleotides matching TRBD1. Trimming at V came to 6 bases and at J to 2 bases, leaving 5 bases not matched to a gene. This CDR3 region has 15 residues. Germline-derived CDR1 and CDR2 are SGHTA and FQGTGA. The CDR3 nucleotides are TGTGCCAGCAGGTTGGACAGGGGTACCTACAATGAGCAGTTCTTC. Protein sequence: CASRLDRGTYNEQFF.

V usage is TRBV29-1 and J usage is TRBJ2-1, with D possibly being TRBD2 (6 bases). The CDR3 is 13 residues long. Trimming took off 4 bases at V and 7 bases at J, with 14 bases between the two ends. Germline CDR1 SQVTM, CDR2 ANQGSEA. CDR3 coding DNA: TGCAGCGTTGGGATTGGCGGAGGGAATGAGCAGTTCTTC. It specifies CSVGIGGGNEQFF.

This clonotype was detected once. In nucleotides, the CDR3 is TGTGCCAGCACTGTTGGGGTAGGTGGCACAGATACGCAGTATTTT. This gives the protein CASTVGVGGTDTQYF. This chain connects TRBV12-3 or TRBV12-4 to TRBJ2-3, with D unresolved. The CDR3 totals 15 residues. The germline V and J ends were trimmed by 7 bases and 1 base, with 15 bases remaining between them.

The count of this clonotype is one. The chain links TRBV27 to TRBJ2-1; 14 nucleotides match TRBD2. This CDR3 is 19 amino acids long. J lost 2 bases, V lost 5 bases, and 11 bases had no gene match. Germline V gives CDR1 MNHEY, CDR2 SMNVEV (reference sequence). The CDR3 coding sequence is TGTGCCAGCAGTGACCGACTAGCGGGGGGGCCAGGTCCCTACAATGAGCAGTTCTTC. It is translated as CASSDRLAGGPGPYNEQFF.

This clonotype was recorded a few times. CDR3 protein: CSARPIAGIYNEQFF. The CDR3 region has the DNA TGCAGTGCTAGACCTATAGCGGGAATCTACAATGAGCAGTTCTTC. The chain couples TRBV20-1 to TRBJ2-1, with 8 nucleotides matching TRBD2. CDR1 and CDR2 (germline): DFQATT, SNEGSKA (reference sequence). Trimming took 2 bases from V and 3 from J; bases not matched to a gene: 6. The CDR3 consists of 15 residues.

The J gene is TRBJ1-1, the V gene TRBV11-2; 7 bases are a match to TRBD1. The junction had 8 bases not matched to a gene; V was cut back by 1 base and J by 6 bases. Germline V gene data show CDR1 as SGHAT and CDR2 as FQNNGV. The CDR3 has 15 amino acids. The CDR3 loop reads CASSLGRQGTPEAFF. CDR3 nucleotide sequence: TGTGCCAGCAGCTTAGGCCGACAGGGAACCCCTGAAGCTTTCTTT.

The chain couples TRBV20-1 to TRBJ2-1; 11 bases are a match to TRBD2. Looked up from germline, CDR1 is DFQATT and CDR2 is SNEGSKA (reference sequence). The CDR3 has 15 amino acids. V trimming: 5 bases; J trimming: 9 bases; junction bases outside the gene matches: 12. As DNA, the CDR3 is TGCAGTGCTCTAAGGGGGACTAGCGGCCTTGGTGAGCAGTTCTTC. Its protein product is CSALRGTSGLGEQFF.

The chain combines TRBV4-2 with TRBJ2-3, with 8 bases lining up with TRBD2. Germline assignment: CDR1 LGHNA and CDR2 YNFKEQ. V was clipped by 2 bases and J by 4 bases; unmatched bases: 8. CDR3 length: 16 residues. CDR3 DNA sequence: TGTGCCAGCAGCCAATCCATTACTAGCGGCGCAGATACGCAGTATTTT. This gives the protein CASSQSITSGADTQYF.

This rearrangement joins TRBV29-1 to TRBJ1-2; D might be TRBD1 (6 bases). This CDR3 has 11 amino acids. CDR1 is SQVTM and CDR2 is ANQGSEA in the germline V gene. The V and J ends lost 6 bases and 5 bases respectively, with 10 bases between them. The CDR3 region is CSVAGTYGYTF. The CDR3 coding sequence is TGCAGCGTGGCGGGGACATATGGCTACACCTTC.

The chain couples TRBV11-2 to TRBJ2-3, with D hard to call. With 1 base removed from V and 2 bases from J, the gap between germline ends came to 7 bases. The germline gives CDR1 SGHAT, CDR2 FQNNGV. The CDR3 extends over 14 amino acids. The CDR3 bases are TGTGCCAGCAGCTTAGCCAGGTACACAGATACGCAGTATTTT. Protein sequence: CASSLARYTDTQYF. The full variable domain, its missing parts supplied by reference TRBV11-2 and TRBJ2-3, is EAGVAQSPRYKIIEKRQSVAFWCNPISGHATLYWYQQILGQGPKLLIQFQNNGVVDDSQLPKDRFSAERLKGVDSTLKIQPAKLEDSAVYLCASSLARYTDTQYFGPGTRLTVL.

There are a few counts of this clonotype. This sequence joins TRBV10-3 and TRBJ2-7; no reliable D call. The CDR3 extends over 11 amino acids. Germline V lookup: CDR1 ENHRY, CDR2 SYGVKD. V was pared by 4 bases and J by 12 bases, with 13 bases between. The CDR3 reads CAISGNGPPYF. Written as DNA, the CDR3 is TGTGCCATCAGTGGGAACGGTCCGCCGTACTTC.

The V and J genes are TRBV5-6 and TRBJ1-2; a possible D gene is TRBD1 (5 bases). CDR3 length: 16 residues. Looked up from germline, CDR1 is SGHDT and CDR2 is YYEEEE. Trimming took off 1 base at V and 3 bases at J, with 16 bases between the two ends. For the CDR3, the DNA is TGTGCCAGCAGCTTGCCGCCGGGAGGGGAGGACTATGGCTACACCTTC. It yields the protein CASSLPPGGEDYGYTF.

V usage is TRBV5-1 and J usage is TRBJ2-1; D unresolved. Germline V gives CDR1 SGHRS, CDR2 YFSETQ. This CDR3 is 14 amino acids long. Trimming stripped 1 base from V and 4 bases from J, with 9 bases between. This CDR3 is CASSLRAAYNEQFF. For the CDR3, the DNA is TGCGCCAGCAGCTTGAGGGCGGCTTACAATGAGCAGTTCTTC.